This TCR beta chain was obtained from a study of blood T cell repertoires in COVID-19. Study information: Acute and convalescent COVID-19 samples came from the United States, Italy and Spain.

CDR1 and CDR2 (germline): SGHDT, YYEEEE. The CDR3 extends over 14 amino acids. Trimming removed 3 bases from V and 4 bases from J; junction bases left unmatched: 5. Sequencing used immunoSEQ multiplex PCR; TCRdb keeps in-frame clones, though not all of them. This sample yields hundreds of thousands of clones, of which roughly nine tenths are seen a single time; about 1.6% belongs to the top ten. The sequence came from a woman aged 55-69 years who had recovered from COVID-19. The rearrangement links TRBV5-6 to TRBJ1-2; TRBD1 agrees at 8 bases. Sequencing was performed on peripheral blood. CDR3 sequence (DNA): TGTGCCAGCAGCTCACCGGGACAGGCCTATGGCTACACCTTC. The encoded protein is CASSSPGQAYGYTF.